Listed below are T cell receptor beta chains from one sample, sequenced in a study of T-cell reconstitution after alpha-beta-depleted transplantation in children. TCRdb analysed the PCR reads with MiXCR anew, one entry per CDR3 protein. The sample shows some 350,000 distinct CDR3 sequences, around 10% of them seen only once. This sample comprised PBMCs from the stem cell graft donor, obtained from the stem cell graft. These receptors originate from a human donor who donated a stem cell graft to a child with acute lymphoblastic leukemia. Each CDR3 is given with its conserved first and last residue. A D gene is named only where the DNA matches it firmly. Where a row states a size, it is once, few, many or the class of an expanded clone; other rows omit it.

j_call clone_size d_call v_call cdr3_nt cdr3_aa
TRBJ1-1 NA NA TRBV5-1 TGCGCCAGCAGCTTGCGGCCGGGGCCGGCTGAAGCTTTCTTT CASSLRPGPAEAFF
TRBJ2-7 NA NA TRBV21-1 TGTGCCAGCAGCAAAGACGGGGCGCGACGCCACGAGCAGTACTTC CASSKDGARRHEQYF
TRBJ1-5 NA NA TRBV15 TGTGCCACCAGCAGAGATCCAGGGGTGAACCAGCCCCAGCATTTT CATSRDPGVNQPQHF
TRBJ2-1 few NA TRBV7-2 TGTGCCAGCAGCCCCGGGACCCTCTCCTACAATGAGCAGTTCTTC CASSPGTLSYNEQFF
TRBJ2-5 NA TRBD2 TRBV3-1 TGTGCCAGCAGCCAAGGGGCGTCCGGGAGGCAAGGAGAGACCCAGTACTTC CASSQGASGRQGETQYF
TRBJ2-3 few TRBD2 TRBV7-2 TGTGCCAGCAGCTTGTGGACTAGCGGGACTACAGATACGCAGTATTTT CASSLWTSGTTDTQYF
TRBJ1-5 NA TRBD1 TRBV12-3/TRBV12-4 TGTGCCAGCAGTCCCTCCGACAGGGGATTAAATCAGCCCCAGCATTTT CASSPSDRGLNQPQHF
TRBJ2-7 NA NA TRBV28 TGTGCCAGCAGCCCCGGGCCCCCCTGCGAGCAGTACTTC CASSPGPPCEQYF
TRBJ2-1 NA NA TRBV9 TGTGCCAGCAGCCCAACGACTAGTGAGTACAATGAGCAGTTCTTC CASSPTTSEYNEQFF
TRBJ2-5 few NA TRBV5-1 TGCGCCAGCAGCTTGGTTGGAACTCCGGAGACCCAGTACTTC CASSLVGTPETQYF
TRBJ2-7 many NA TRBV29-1 TGCAGCGGCCGGGACTCCCCCTACGAGCAGTACTTC CSGRDSPYEQYF
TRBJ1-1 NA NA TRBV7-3 TGTGCCAGCAGCTCGGTCGGGGGAGCACTGAACACTGAAGCTTTCTTT CASSSVGGALNTEAFF
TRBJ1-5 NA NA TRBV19 TGTGCCAGTAGTATAGTAGGAGTTAATCAGCCCCAGCATTTT CASSIVGVNQPQHF
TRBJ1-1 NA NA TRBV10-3 TGTGCCATCAGTGCCCCCCGGGAGGGGCGGAGTGAAGCTTTCTTT CAISAPREGRSEAFF
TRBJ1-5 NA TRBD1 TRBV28 TGTGCCAGCAGGCAAATCTTGGGACAGGGGAAAAGAAGCAATCAGCCCCAGCATTTT CASRQILGQGKRSNQPQHF
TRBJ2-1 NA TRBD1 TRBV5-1 TGCGCCAGCAGCTCAACAGGGGGCTATGAGCAGTTCTTC CASSSTGGYEQFF
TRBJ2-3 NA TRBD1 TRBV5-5 TGTGCCAGCAGCTTGGGTCCCGGGACAGGGGCAGATACGCAGTATTTT CASSLGPGTGADTQYF
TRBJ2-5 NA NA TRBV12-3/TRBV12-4 TGTGCCAGCAGTTTTCGACGCCAAGAGACCCAGTACTTC CASSFRRQETQYF
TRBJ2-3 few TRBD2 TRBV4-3 TGCGCCAGCAGCCAAGATCCCCCCAGCGGGAGTATCCCAGATACGCAGTATTTT CASSQDPPSGSIPDTQYF
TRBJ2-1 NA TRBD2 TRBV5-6 TGTGCCAGCAGCTTGATTCGGACTAGCGGGAGTATAAATGAGCAGTTCTTC CASSLIRTSGSINEQFF
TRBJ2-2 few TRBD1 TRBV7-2 TGTGCCAGCCCGAGGGGGCTGCACTCTATCACCGGGGAGCTGTTTTTT CASPRGLHSITGELFF
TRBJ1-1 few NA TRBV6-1 TGTGCCAGCAGAACGGGACCCAGGAACACTGAAGCTTTCTTT CASRTGPRNTEAFF
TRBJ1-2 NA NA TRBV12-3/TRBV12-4 TGTGCCAGCAGTTCTGGGGGCGCGTATGGCTACACCTTC CASSSGGAYGYTF
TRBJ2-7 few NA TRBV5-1 TGCGCCAGTCGTTCTGCGCCTGATACCTACGAGCAGTACTTC CASRSAPDTYEQYF
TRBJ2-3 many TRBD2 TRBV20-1 TGCAGTGCTAGGATCAGCCTAGCGGGAGGGCCCCCAGATACGCAGTATTTT CSARISLAGGPPDTQYF
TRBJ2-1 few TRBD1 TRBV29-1 TGCAGCGTTGGGGACAGGGGTCCCCAAGGGCAGTTCTTC CSVGDRGPQGQFF
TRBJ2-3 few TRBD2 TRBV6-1 TGTGCCAGCAACCTAAGCGGGAGGGCTGGGCAAGATACGCAGTATTTT CASNLSGRAGQDTQYF
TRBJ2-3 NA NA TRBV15 TGTGCCACCAGCAGAGCTTGGGGTGGGGTAGATACGCAGTATTTT CATSRAWGGVDTQYF
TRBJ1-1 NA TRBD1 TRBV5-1 TGCGCCAGCAGCTCCGACAGGGCGCCGGCTGAAGCTTTCTTT CASSSDRAPAEAFF
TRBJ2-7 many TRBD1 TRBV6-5 TGTGCCAGCAGTTACAGAGGACAGGGGACCTACGAGCAGTACTTC CASSYRGQGTYEQYF
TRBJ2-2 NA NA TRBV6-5 TGTGCCAGCCTGGCGGGAAGGAACACCGGGGAGCTGTTTTTT CASLAGRNTGELFF
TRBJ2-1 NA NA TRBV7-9 TGTGCCAGCAGCCGCCGGGACGTCACCTACAATGAGCAGTTCTTC CASSRRDVTYNEQFF
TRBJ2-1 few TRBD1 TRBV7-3 TGTGCCAGCAGCTTAATGGGGACAGGGGCAGACAATGAGCAGTTCTTC CASSLMGTGADNEQFF
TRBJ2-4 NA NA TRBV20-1 TGCAGTGCTCGAGCCCCGTCGAGGGGAAGTCTCGCCAAAAACATTCAGTACTTC CSARAPSRGSLAKNIQYF
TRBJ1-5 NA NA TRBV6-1 TGTGCCAGCAGGCAGGGCCTGGGGGCAAATCAGCCCCAGCATTTT CASRQGLGANQPQHF
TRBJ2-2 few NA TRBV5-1 TGCGCCAGCAGCTTGGATCATGGCACCGGGGAGCTGTTTTTT CASSLDHGTGELFF
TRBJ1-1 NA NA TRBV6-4 TGTGCCAGCAGTGAAAAGGCCCAGAACACTGAAGCTTTCTTT CASSEKAQNTEAFF
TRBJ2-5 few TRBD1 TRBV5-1 TGCGCCAGCAGCTCAGCGGGACAGGGTCAAGAGACCCAGTACTTC CASSSAGQGQETQYF
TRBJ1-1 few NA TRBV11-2 TGTGCCAGCAGCTTAAAAGGGGGGCCCACTGAAGCTTTCTTT CASSLKGGPTEAFF
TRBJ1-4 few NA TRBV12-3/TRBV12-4 TGTGCCAGCAGTTTAGCGGTTTTACGAGAAAAACTGTTTTTT CASSLAVLREKLFF
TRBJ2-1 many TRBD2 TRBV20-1 TGCAGTGCTACCCCTCCAAGCGGGAGCAATGAGCAGTTCTTC CSATPPSGSNEQFF
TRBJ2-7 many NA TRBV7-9 TGTGCCAGCAGCTCTGCTTCCCCCTCCTACGAGCAGTACTTC CASSSASPSYEQYF
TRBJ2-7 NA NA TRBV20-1 TGCAGTGCTGGGTCGGGGGCCTACGAGCAGTACTTC CSAGSGAYEQYF
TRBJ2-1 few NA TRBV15 TGTGCCACCAGCAGAGTTGACTACTACAATGAGCAGTTCTTC CATSRVDYYNEQFF
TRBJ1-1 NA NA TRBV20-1 TGCAGTGCTGCCACTCCAGCAGGGGAAGCTTTCTTT CSAATPAGEAFF
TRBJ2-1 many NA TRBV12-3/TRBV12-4 TGTGCCAGCAGGTCCTCACCATTAACAGGGAACGAGCAGTTCTTC CASRSSPLTGNEQFF
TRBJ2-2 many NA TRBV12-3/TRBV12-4 TGTGCCAGCAGTTCAGGAACTCAAAGTGACACCGGGGAGCTGTTTTTT CASSSGTQSDTGELFF
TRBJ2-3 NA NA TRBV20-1 TGCAGTGCTCAAGGTGTCGAGACAGATACGCAGTATTTT CSAQGVETDTQYF
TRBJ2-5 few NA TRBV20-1 TGCAGTGCTAGAGACGGGATCGGAGAGACCCAGTACTTC CSARDGIGETQYF
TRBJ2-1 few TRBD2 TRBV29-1 TGCAGCGTTGAAGATCCTCCCCGGGCTAGCGGGAACAATGAGCAGTTCTTC CSVEDPPRASGNNEQFF
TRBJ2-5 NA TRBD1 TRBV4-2 TGTGCCAGCAGCCAAGGGGGGACAGGGGGCCCCCAAGAGACCCAGTACTTC CASSQGGTGGPQETQYF
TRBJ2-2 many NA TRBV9 TGTGCCAGCAGCGTAGTCGTGGGGCTCACCGGGGAGCTGTTTTTT CASSVVVGLTGELFF
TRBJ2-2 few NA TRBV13 TGTGCCAGCACCAGCCGGGACTGGAACACCGGGGAGCTGTTTTTT CASTSRDWNTGELFF
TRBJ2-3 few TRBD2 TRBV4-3 TGCGCCAGCAGCCAAGGGCTAGCGGGAGGTTCAGATACGCAGTATTTT CASSQGLAGGSDTQYF